This TCR beta chain was sequenced in a study of T cells in Graves' hyperthyroidism and ophthalmopathy. Points from the study as a whole: Ophthalmopathy was identified by the model a median about 6.8 months ahead of onset.

Template material for amplifying TCR beta CDR3 regions consisted of RNA transcripts. A first-round RT-PCR of the TCR CDR3 used the HTBI primer set. TCRdb fed the multiplex PCR reads into MiXCR, producing one record per CDR3 protein. The sample comprises fewer than 650,000 distinct CDR3 sequences, approximately 49% of which are singletons, and about 45% rests with the top ten. Germline trimming cut 3 bases from V and 0 bases from J; bases unmatched to any gene: 6. CDR1 and CDR2 (germline): SGDLS, YYNGEE. The CDR3 has 17 amino acids. There are many counts of this clonotype. Its antigen remains unknown. Clinical symptoms, serum thyroxine, TRAb, thyroid ultrasound and orbital computed tomography established diagnosis.

The gene calls are TRBV9 and TRBJ2-6; 7 bases line up with TRBD1. The source material was peripheral blood or thyroid tissue (not recorded which). This sequence was found in an adult woman with Graves' disease, either hyperthyroidism or ophthalmopathy (not recorded which). CDR3 protein: CASSARGTGSGANVLTF. In DNA, the CDR3 is TGTGCCAGCAGCGCCAGGGGGACGGGCTCTGGGGCCAACGTCCTGACTTTC.